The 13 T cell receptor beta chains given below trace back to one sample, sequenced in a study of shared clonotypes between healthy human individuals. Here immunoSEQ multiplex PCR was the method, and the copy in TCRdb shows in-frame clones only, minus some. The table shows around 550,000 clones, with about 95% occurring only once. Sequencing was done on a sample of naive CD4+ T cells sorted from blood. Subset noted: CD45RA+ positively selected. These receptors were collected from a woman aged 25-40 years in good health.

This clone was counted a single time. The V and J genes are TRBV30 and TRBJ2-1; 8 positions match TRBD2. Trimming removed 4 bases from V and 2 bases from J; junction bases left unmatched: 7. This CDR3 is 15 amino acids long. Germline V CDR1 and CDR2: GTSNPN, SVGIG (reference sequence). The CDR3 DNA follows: TGTGCCTGGACACCGGGACTAGTGGCCTACAATGAGCAGTTCTTC. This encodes CAWTPGLVAYNEQFF.

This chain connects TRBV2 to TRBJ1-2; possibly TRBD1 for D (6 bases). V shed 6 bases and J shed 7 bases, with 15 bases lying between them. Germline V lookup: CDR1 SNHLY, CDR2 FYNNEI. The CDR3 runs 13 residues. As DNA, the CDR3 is TGTGCCAGCAGCCCTTTGGACAGCAGTGGCTACACCTTC. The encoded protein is CASSPLDSSGYTF.

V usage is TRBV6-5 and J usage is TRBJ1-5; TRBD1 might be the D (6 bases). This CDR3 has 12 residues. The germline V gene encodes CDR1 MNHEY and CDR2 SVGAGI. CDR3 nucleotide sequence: TGTGTCGCAGGGACACCGAGGGGGGCCCAGCATTTT. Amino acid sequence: CVAGTPRGAQHF.

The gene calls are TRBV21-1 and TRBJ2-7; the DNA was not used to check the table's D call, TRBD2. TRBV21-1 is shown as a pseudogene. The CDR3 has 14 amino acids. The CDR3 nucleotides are TGTGCCAGCAGCAAAGGGCGCGGAACCTACGAGCAGTACTTC. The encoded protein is CASSKGRGTYEQYF.

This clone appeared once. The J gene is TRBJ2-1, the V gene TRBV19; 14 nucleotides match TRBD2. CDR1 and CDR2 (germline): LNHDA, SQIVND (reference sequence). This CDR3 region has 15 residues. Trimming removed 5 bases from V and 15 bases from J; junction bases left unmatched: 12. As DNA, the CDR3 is TGTGCCAGTAGTTTCTGGGGGACTAGCGGGAGTAAGTGGTTCTTC. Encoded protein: CASSFWGTSGSKWFF.

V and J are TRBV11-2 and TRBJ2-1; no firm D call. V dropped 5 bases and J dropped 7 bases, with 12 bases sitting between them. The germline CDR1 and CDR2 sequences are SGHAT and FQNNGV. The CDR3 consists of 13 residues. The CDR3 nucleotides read TGTGCCAGCAGCCCCTGGGGTATGAATGAGCAGTTCTTC. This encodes CASSPWGMNEQFF.

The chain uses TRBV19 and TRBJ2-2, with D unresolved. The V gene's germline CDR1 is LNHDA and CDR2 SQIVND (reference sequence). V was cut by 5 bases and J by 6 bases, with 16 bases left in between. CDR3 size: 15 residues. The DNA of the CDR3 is TGTGCCAGTAGTCAACTGGAATTTTCGTCCGGGGAGCTGTTTTTT. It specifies CASSQLEFSSGELFF.

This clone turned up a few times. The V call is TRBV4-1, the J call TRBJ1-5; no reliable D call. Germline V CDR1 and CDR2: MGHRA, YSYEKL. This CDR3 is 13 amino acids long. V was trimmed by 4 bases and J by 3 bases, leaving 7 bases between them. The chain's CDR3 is CASSLAINQPQHF. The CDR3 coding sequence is TGCGCCAGCAGCCTTGCGATCAATCAGCCCCAGCATTTT.

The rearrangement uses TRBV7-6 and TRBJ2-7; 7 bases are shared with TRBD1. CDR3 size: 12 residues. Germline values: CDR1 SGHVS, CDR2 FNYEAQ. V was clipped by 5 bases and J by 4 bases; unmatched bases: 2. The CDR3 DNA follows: TGTGCCAGCAGCCAACAGGGGTACGAGCAGTACTTC. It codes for CASSQQGYEQYF.

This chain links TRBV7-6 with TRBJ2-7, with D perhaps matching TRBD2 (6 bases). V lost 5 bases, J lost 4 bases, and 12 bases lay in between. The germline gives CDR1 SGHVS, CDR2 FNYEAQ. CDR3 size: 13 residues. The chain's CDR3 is CASSTGDRYEQYF. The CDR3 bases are TGTGCCAGCAGCACGGGAGACAGATACGAGCAGTACTTC.

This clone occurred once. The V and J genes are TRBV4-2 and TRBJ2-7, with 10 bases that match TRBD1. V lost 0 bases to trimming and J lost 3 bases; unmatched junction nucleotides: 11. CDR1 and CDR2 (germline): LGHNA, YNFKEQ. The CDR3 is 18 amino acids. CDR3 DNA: TGTGCCAGCAGCCAAGATCCTCTGCGACAGGGGGCGGTCTACGAGCAGTACTTC. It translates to CASSQDPLRQGAVYEQYF.

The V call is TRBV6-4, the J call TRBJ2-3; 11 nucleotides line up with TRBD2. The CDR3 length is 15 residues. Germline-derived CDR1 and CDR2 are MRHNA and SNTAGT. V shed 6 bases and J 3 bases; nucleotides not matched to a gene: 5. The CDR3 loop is CASSATSGTTDTQYF. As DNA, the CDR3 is TGTGCCAGCAGCGCGACTAGCGGGACAACAGATACGCAGTATTTT.

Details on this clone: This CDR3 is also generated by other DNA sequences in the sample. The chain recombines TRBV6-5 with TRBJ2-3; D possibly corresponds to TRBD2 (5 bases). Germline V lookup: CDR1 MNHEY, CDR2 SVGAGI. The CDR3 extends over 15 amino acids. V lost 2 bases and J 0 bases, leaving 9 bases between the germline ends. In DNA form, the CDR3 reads TGTGCCAGCAGTTACACGGGAACTAGCACAGATACGCAGTATTTT. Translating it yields CASSYTGTSTDTQYF.